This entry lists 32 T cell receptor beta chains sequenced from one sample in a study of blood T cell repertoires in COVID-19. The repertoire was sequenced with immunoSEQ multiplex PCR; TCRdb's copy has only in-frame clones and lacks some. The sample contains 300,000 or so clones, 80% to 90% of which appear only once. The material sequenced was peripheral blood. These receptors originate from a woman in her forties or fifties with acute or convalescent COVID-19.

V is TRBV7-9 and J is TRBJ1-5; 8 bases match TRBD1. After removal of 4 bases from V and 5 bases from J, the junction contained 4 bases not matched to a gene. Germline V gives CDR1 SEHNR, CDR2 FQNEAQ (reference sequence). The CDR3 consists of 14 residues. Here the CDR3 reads CASSSPGQDQPQHF. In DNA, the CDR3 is TGTGCCAGCAGCTCCCCGGGACAGGATCAGCCCCAGCATTTT.

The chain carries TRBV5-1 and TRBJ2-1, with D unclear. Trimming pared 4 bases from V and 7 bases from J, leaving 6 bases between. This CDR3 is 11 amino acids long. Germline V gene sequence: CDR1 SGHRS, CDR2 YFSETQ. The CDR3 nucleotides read TGCGCCAGCAGCCGCGTAAATGAGCAGTTCTTC. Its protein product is CASSRVNEQFF.

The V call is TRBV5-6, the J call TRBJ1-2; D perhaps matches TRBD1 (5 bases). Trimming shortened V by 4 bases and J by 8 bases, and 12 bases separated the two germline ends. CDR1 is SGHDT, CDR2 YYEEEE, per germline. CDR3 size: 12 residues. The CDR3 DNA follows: TGTGCCAGCAGCGTACGGGACTTAGGCTACACCTTC. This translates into CASSVRDLGYTF. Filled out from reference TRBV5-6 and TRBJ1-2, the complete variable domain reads DAGVTQSPTHLIKTRGQQVTLRCSPKSGHDTVSWYQQALGQGPQFIFQYYEEEERQRGNFPDRFSGHQFPNYSSELNVNALLLGDSALYLCASSVRDLGYTFGSGTRLTVV.

This CDR3 is CSGLVADTQYF. DNA of the CDR3: TGCAGCGGACTAGTCGCAGATACGCAGTATTTT. The rearrangement uses TRBV20-1 and TRBJ2-3; TRBD2 aligns across 7 bases. Germline values: CDR1 DFQATT, CDR2 SNEGSKA (reference sequence). The CDR3 loop spans 11 amino acids.

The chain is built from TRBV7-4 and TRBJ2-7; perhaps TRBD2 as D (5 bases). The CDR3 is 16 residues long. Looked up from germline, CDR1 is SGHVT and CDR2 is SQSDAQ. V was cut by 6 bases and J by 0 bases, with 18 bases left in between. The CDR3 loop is CASSTAWTASSYEQYV. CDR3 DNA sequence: TGTGCCAGCAGTACCGCGTGGACTGCGAGCTCCTACGAGCAGTACGTC.

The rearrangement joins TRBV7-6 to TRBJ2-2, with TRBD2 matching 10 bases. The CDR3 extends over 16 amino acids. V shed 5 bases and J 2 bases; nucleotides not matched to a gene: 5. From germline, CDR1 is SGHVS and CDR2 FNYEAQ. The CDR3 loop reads CASSRRTSGNTGELFF. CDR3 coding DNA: TGTGCCAGCAGCCGAAGGACTAGCGGAAACACCGGGGAGCTGTTTTTT.

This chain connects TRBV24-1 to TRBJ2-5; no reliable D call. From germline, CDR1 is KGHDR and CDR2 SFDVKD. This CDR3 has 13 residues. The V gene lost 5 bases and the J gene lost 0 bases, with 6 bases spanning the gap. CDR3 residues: CATSGADQETQYF. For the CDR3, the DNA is TGTGCCACCAGTGGGGCTGACCAAGAGACCCAGTACTTC.

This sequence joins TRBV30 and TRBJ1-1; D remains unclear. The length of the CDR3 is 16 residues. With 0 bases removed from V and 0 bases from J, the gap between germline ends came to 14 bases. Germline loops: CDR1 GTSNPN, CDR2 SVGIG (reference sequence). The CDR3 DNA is TGTGCCTGGAGTGTACGGACTCCCATCATGAACACTGAAGCTTTCTTT. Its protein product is CAWSVRTPIMNTEAFF.

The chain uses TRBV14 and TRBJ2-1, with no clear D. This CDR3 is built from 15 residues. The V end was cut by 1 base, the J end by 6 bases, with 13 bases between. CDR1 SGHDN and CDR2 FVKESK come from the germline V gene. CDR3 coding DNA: TGTGCCAGCAGCCAAGCCCGGGTCACGGGCAATGAGCAGTTCTTC. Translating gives CASSQARVTGNEQFF.

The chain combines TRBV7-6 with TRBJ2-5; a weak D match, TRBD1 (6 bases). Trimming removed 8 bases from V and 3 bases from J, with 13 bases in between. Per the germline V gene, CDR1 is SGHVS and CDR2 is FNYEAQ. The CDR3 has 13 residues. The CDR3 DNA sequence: TGTGCCAGCCGAGGGCACAGGGAAGAGACCCAGTACTTC. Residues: CASRGHREETQYF.

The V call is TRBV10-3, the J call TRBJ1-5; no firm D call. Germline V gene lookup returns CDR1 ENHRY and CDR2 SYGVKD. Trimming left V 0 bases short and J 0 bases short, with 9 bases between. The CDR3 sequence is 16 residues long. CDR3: CAISESPGYSNQPQHF. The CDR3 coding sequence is TGTGCCATCAGTGAGTCCCCGGGGTATAGCAATCAGCCCCAGCATTTT.

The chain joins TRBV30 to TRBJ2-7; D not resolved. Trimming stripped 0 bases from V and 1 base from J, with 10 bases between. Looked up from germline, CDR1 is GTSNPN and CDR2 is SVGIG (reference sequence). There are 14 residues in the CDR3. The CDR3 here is CAWSVPAASYEQYF. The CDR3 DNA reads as TGTGCCTGGAGTGTACCGGCGGCATCCTACGAGCAGTACTTC.

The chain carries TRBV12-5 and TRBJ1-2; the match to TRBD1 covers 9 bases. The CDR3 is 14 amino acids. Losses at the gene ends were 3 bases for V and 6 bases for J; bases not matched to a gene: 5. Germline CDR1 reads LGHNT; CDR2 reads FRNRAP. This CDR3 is CASGFEQGADGYTF. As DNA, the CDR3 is TGTGCTAGTGGTTTCGAACAGGGGGCGGATGGCTACACCTTC.

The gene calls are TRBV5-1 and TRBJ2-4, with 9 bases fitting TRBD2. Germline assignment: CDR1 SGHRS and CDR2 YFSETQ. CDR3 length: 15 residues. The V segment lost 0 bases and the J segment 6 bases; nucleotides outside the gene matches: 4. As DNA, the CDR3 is TGCGCCAGCAGCTTGGAGGCTAGCGGGGCAAACATTCAGTACTTC. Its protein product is CASSLEASGANIQYF.

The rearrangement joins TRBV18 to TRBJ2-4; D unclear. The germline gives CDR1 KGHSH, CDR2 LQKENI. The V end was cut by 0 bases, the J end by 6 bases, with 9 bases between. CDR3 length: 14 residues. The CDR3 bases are TGTGCCAGCTCACCACCATCGAGGCTAAACATTCAGTACTTC. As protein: CASSPPSRLNIQYF.

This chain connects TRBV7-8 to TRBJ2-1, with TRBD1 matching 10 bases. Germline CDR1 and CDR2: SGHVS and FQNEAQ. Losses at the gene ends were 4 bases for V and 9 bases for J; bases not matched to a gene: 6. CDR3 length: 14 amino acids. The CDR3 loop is CASSSRTGGSEQFF. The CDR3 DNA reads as TGTGCCAGCAGCTCAAGGACAGGGGGGAGTGAGCAGTTCTTC.

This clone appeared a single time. The CDR3 loop is CASSPGQGRSPLHF. In DNA form, the CDR3 reads TGTGCCAGCAGCCCGGGACAGGGAAGATCACCCCTCCACTTT. J is TRBJ1-6 and V is TRBV27, with 9 bases that match TRBD1. CDR3 length: 14 amino acids. After removal of 6 bases from V and 10 bases from J, the junction contained 7 bases not matched to a gene. CDR1 and CDR2 from the germline V gene are MNHEY and SMNVEV (reference sequence).

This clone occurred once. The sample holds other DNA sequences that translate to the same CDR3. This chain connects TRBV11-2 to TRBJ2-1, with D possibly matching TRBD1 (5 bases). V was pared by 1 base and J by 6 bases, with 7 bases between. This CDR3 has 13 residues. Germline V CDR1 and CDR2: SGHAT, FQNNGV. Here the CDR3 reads CASSLAGLNEQFF. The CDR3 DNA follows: TGTGCCAGCAGCTTAGCAGGGCTCAATGAGCAGTTCTTC.

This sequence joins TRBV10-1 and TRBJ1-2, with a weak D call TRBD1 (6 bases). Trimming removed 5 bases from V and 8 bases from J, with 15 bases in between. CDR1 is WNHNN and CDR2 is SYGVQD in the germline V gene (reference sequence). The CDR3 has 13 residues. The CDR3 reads CASSPVQGSGYTF. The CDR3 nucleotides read TGCGCCAGCAGTCCGGTACAGGGATCCGGCTACACCTTC.

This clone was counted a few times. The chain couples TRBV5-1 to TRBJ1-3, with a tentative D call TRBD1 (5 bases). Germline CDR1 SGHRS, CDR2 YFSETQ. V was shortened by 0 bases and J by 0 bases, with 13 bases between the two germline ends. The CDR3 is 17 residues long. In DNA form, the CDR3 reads TGCGCCAGCAGCTTGGTCGGGGGTCTCCTCTCTGGAAACACCATATATTTT. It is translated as CASSLVGGLLSGNTIYF.

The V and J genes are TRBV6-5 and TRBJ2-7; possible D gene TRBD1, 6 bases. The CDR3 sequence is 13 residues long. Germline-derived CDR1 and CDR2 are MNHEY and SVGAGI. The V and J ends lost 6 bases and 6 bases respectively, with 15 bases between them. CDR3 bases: TGTGCCAGCAGCCCAACAGGGAAGGCCGAGCAGTACGTC. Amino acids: CASSPTGKAEQYV.

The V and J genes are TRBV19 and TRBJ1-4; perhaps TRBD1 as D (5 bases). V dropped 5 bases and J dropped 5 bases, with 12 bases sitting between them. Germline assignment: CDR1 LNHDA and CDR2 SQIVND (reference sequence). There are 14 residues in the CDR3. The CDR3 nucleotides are TGTGCCAGTAGTGCCAGGCCAGGGAATGAAAAACTGTTTTTT. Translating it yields CASSARPGNEKLFF. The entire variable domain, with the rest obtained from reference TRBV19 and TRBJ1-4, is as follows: DGGITQSPKYLFRKEGQNVTLSCEQNLNHDAMYWYRQDPGQGLRLIYYSQIVNDFQKGDIAEGYSVSREKKESFPLTVTSAQKNPTAFYLCASSARPGNEKLFFGSGTQLSVL.

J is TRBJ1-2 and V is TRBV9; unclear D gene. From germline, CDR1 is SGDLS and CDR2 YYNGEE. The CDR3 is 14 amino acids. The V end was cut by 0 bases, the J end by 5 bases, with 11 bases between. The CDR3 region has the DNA TGTGCCAGCAGCGTAGGGCAGTTTCCTTATGGCTACACCTTC. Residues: CASSVGQFPYGYTF.

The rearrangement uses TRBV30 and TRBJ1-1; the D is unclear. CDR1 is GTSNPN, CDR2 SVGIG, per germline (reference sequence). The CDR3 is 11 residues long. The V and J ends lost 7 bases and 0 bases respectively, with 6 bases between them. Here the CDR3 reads CAYRLNTEAFF. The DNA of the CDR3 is TGTGCCTACCGGTTGAACACTGAAGCTTTCTTT. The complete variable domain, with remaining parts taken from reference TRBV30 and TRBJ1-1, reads SQTIHQWPATLVQPVGSPLSLECTVEGTSNPNLYWYRQAAGRGLQLLFYSVGIGQISSEVPQNLSASRPQDRQFILSSKKLLLSDSGFYLCAYRLNTEAFFGQGTRLTVV.

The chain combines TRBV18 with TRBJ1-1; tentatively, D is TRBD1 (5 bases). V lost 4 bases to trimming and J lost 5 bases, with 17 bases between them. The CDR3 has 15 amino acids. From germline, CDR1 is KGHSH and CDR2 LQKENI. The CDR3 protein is CASSQSLGALTEAFF. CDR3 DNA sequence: TGTGCCAGCTCACAATCATTAGGGGCGCTGACTGAAGCTTTCTTT.

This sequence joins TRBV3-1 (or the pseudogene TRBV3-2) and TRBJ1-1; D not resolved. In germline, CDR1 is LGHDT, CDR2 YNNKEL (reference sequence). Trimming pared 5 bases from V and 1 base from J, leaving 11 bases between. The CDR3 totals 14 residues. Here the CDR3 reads CASSYEQTNTEAFF. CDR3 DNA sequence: TGTGCCAGCAGCTACGAACAGACGAACACTGAAGCTTTCTTT.

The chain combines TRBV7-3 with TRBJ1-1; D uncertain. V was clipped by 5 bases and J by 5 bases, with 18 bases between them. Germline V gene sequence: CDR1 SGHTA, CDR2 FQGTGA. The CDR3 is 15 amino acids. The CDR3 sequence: CASSPGSGLSTEAFF. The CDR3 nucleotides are TGTGCCAGCAGCCCGGGGTCCGGGTTGAGTACTGAAGCTTTCTTT.

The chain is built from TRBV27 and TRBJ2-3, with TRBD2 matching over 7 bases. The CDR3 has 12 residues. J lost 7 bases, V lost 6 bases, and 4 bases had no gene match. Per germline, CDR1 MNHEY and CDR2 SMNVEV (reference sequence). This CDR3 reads CASSGGMNTQYF. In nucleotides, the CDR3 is TGTGCCAGCAGCGGGGGGATGAATACGCAGTATTTT.

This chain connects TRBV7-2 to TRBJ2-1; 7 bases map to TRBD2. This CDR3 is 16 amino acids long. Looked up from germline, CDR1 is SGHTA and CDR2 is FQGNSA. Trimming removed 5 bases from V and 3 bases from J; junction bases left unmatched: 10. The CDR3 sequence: CASSLFAGVRYNEQFF. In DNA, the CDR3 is TGTGCCAGCAGCCTGTTTGCGGGAGTTCGCTACAATGAGCAGTTCTTC.

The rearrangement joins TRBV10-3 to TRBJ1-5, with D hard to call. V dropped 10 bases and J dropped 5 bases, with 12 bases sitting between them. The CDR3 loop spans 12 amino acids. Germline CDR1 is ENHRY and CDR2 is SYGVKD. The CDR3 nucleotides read TGTGCCACTACGGACGGGGATCAGCCCCAGCATTTT. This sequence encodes CATTDGDQPQHF.

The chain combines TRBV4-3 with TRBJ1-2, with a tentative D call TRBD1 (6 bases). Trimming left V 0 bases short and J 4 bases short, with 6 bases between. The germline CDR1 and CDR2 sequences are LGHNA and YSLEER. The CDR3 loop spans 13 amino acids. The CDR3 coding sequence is TGCGCCAGCAGCCAAGAGGACAGCTATGGCTACACCTTC. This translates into CASSQEDSYGYTF.

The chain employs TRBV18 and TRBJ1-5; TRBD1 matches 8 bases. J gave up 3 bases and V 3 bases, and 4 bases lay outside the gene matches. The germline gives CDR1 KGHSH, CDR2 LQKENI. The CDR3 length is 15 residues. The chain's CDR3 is CASSPQTGDNQPQHF. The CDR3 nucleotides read TGTGCCAGCTCACCGCAGACAGGGGACAATCAGCCCCAGCATTTT.